This entry lists 14 T cell receptor beta chains sequenced from one sample in a study of blood T cell repertoires in COVID-19. Sequencing was performed with immunoSEQ multiplex PCR; in TCRdb, only in-frame clones are kept and a portion is missing. The repertoire has about 340,000 clones, over 70% of them found once; the top ten carry 2.5% to 3%. The specimen sequenced was peripheral blood. These receptors were taken from a man aged 25-45 years with active or convalescent COVID-19.

The gene calls are TRBV2 and TRBJ2-7; 8 nucleotides align to TRBD1. The CDR3 sequence is 14 residues long. V lost 6 bases, J lost 3 bases, and 7 bases stayed unmatched. Per germline, CDR1 SNHLY and CDR2 FYNNEI. Here the CDR3 reads CASSGRGRGYEQYF. The CDR3 nucleotides are TGTGCCAGCAGCGGCAGGGGGCGAGGCTACGAGCAGTACTTC.

The chain has TRBV7-2 and TRBJ1-4; 7 nucleotides agree with TRBD1. This CDR3 has 18 residues. The J segment lost 0 bases and the V segment lost 1 base, leaving 8 bases of the junction unmatched. CDR1 is SGHTA, CDR2 FQGNSA, per germline. In DNA form, the CDR3 reads TGTGCCAGCAGCTTAGTGCGGGACAGCAAGGCAACTAATGAAAAACTGTTTTTT. It translates to CASSLVRDSKATNEKLFF.

This chain connects TRBV5-1 to TRBJ2-3; 7 bases fit TRBD1. The CDR3 extends over 15 amino acids. V lost 5 bases to trimming and J lost 5 bases; unmatched junction nucleotides: 11. Per germline, CDR1 SGHRS and CDR2 YFSETQ. The CDR3, as DNA: TGCGCCAGCAGAAGGGACAGCCTCCTAAAAGATACGCAGTATTTT. Translating it yields CASRRDSLLKDTQYF. Full variable domain (outside the CDR3, taken from reference TRBV5-1 and TRBJ2-3): KAGVTQTPRYLIKTRGQQVTLSCSPISGHRSVSWYQQTPGQGLQFLFEYFSETQRNKGNFPGRFSGRQFSNSRSEMNVSTLELGDSALYLCASRRDSLLKDTQYFGPGTRLTVL.

The chain couples TRBV15 to TRBJ1-2, with D possibly being TRBD1 (5 bases). This CDR3 spans 17 amino acids. Per germline, CDR1 LNHNV and CDR2 YYDKDF (reference sequence). V shed 0 bases and J shed 1 base, with 15 bases lying between them. CDR3 DNA: TGTGCCACCAGCAGAGATCGGCTGTCTCAGGGTAACTATGGCTACACCTTC. Its protein product is CATSRDRLSQGNYGYTF.

V and J are TRBV5-1 and TRBJ2-1, with TRBD1 identical over 7 bases. The CDR3 covers 14 residues. The germline V gene encodes CDR1 SGHRS and CDR2 YFSETQ. The V and J ends lost 4 bases and 6 bases, in that order; junction bases with no gene match: 7. CDR3 residues: CASSTGDIGNEQFF. The DNA of the CDR3 is TGCGCCAGCAGCACAGGGGATATCGGCAATGAGCAGTTCTTC.

The chain combines TRBV9 with TRBJ1-3; D remains unclear. Germline CDR1 reads SGDLS; CDR2 reads YYNGEE. V lost 0 bases and J lost 0, with 4 bases in between. The CDR3 loop spans 14 amino acids. CDR3 coding DNA: TGTGCCAGCAGCGTAGGCAGCTCTGGAAACACCATATATTTT. Its protein product is CASSVGSSGNTIYF.

V is TRBV7-3 and J is TRBJ2-1, with TRBD1 identical over 7 bases. V shed 5 bases and J 4 bases; nucleotides not matched to a gene: 5. Germline V gene sequence: CDR1 SGHTA, CDR2 FQGTGA. The length of the CDR3 is 14 residues. This CDR3 reads CASSQAGGYNEQFF. The CDR3 DNA reads as TGTGCCAGCAGCCAAGCAGGGGGTTACAATGAGCAGTTCTTC.

V usage is TRBV7-9 and J usage is TRBJ1-5; D gene uncertain. V was shortened by 5 bases and J by 2 bases, with 10 bases between the two germline ends. In germline, CDR1 is SEHNR, CDR2 FQNEAQ (reference sequence). This CDR3 is built from 14 residues. The CDR3 spells CASSPYLGNQPQHF. The CDR3 DNA sequence: TGTGCCAGCAGCCCCTATTTGGGCAATCAGCCCCAGCATTTT.

The rearrangement uses TRBV30 and TRBJ2-3, with TRBD2 matching over 7 bases. The J segment lost 2 bases and the V segment lost 1 base, leaving 6 bases of the junction unmatched. This CDR3 contains 15 residues. CDR1 and CDR2 from the germline V gene are GTSNPN and SVGIG (reference sequence). Written as DNA, the CDR3 is TGTGCCTGGAGTGACGCGGGAGACGCCACAGATACGCAGTATTTT. Amino acid sequence: CAWSDAGDATDTQYF.

The chain is built from TRBV10-3 and TRBJ2-7; D ambiguous. V lost 6 bases, J lost 0 bases, and 9 bases lay in between. This CDR3 contains 13 residues. Germline values: CDR1 ENHRY, CDR2 SYGVKD. The CDR3 bases are TGTGCCATCAGGAAGAACACCTCCTACGAGCAGTACTTC. It translates to CAIRKNTSYEQYF.

V gene TRBV10-3 combines with J gene TRBJ1-3; D not certain. Trimming left V 3 bases short and J 2 bases short, with 17 bases between. This CDR3 contains 17 residues. The germline V gene encodes CDR1 ENHRY and CDR2 SYGVKD. The CDR3 is CAISEPREVSAGNTIYF. CDR3 nucleotide sequence: TGTGCCATCAGTGAACCGAGGGAGGTATCGGCTGGAAACACCATATATTTT.

This sequence joins TRBV10-3 and TRBJ2-7, with D perhaps matching TRBD1 (6 bases). Per germline, CDR1 ENHRY and CDR2 SYGVKD. V dropped 7 bases and J dropped 5 bases, with 21 bases sitting between them. CDR3 length: 15 amino acids. CDR3 loop: CAITDQPGTLDEQYF. CDR3 sequence (DNA): TGTGCCATCACTGACCAGCCGGGGACACTGGACGAGCAGTACTTC.

The V and J genes are TRBV7-9 and TRBJ1-2; the match to TRBD1 covers 10 bases. Germline CDR1 and CDR2: SEHNR and FQNEAQ (reference sequence). The V gene end was trimmed by 4 bases and the J gene end by 6 bases; junction bases not matched to a gene: 11. CDR3 length: 16 residues. CDR3 nucleotides: TGTGCCAGCAGCTCCCACCTCGGGACAGGGGATCATGGCTACACCTTC. This encodes CASSSHLGTGDHGYTF. The full variable domain, rest sourced from reference TRBV7-9 and TRBJ1-2, is DTGVSQNPRHKITKRGQNVTFRCDPISEHNRLYWYRQTLGQGPEFLTYFQNEAQLEKSRLLSDRFSAERPKGSFSTLEIQRTEQGDSAMYLCASSSHLGTGDHGYTFGSGTRLTVV.

V gene TRBV11-3 combines with J gene TRBJ1-1; D is undetermined. The CDR3 is 13 amino acids. Germline loops: CDR1 SGHNT, CDR2 YENEEA. V was trimmed by 2 bases and J by 1 base, leaving 5 bases between them. CDR3 residues: CASSLSGNTEAFF. In DNA form, the CDR3 reads TGTGCCAGCAGCTTATCAGGGAACACTGAAGCTTTCTTT.